This T cell receptor beta chain is drawn from a study of identical twins (dated by TCRdb to about 2016). Background for the entire study: The study deep-sequenced TCR alpha and beta repertoires from monozygotic twins, unrelated adults of various ages and cord blood to test whether fetal clonotypes persist. To rule out contamination, the twin experiments were replicated at different times with different library preparation protocols.

This clonotype was seen more than once but under ten times. The antigen it recognizes is unknown. No base-level quality is on record; no much larger clone is a single base apart. Libraries were constructed by 5' RACE. The instrument was an Illumina HiSeq 2000. Template switching introduced a universal primer binding site; the final cDNA contained a unique molecular identifier, enabling accurate counting of TCR cDNA molecules. First-strand cDNA for TCR alpha and beta chains was synthesized from specific primers in the conserved constant-segment region. To control for contamination, every cDNA library carried two barcodes: a SMART-Mk sample barcode plus Illumina barcodes. TruSeq adapter sequences and Illumina sample barcodes were added in two successive PCR steps. The TCR alpha and beta cDNA libraries were sequenced on the Illumina HiSeq platform using custom primers. On the study's bioinformatics: MiGEC was used to process raw reads and extract unique molecular identifiers, and MiXCR was used to find CDR3 positions. Recombination models were inferred per individual with the repgenHMM and IGoR tools using an EM algorithm. The tcR package in R was used for shared clonotype analysis, with sharing normalized by the product of cloneset sizes. To study raw recombination free of thymic and clonal selection effects, out-of-frame nonproductive sequences were analyzed. TCRdb itself trimmed the public reads at Q25 with fastp, ran MiXCR and retained productive beta chains. Merged by CDR3 protein, the rows form single entries marked with the most common genes and DNA. The V and J calls here are based on TCRdb, not the publication. Within this sample are nearly 900,000 distinct CDR3 sequences, with around 12% of them counted one time only. About 1.6% of the sample rests with the top ten.

The research as a whole found: Because the same donors could not be followed over many years, the conclusions depended on cross-sectional statistical analysis. Abundant cord blood beta clonotypes had fewer insertions, young adult naive repertoires showed a similar but weaker trend, and memory repertoires showed no such trend. Invariant T cells such as MAIT and iNKT could partly confound zero-insertion analyses, although diverse VJ usage argued against such confounding for most clonotypes. Excess twin sharing in beta out-of-frame sequences was weaker because fewer shared sequences lowered the signal-to-noise ratio. In monozygotic twins, recombination models systematically underestimated out-of-frame TCR alpha sharing, but the models matched the sharing seen between unrelated individuals. Compared with coincidental sharing between unrelated individuals, out-of-frame TCR alpha sequences shared between twins had an excess of sequences with low generation probability.

Reading from cysteine to phenylalanine, the CDR3 counts 14 amino acids. The kept DNA is CDR3 alone, 42 bases in frame from the first base. CDR1 and CDR2 are read off the germline V gene as LGHNA and YNFKEQ. V loses 1 base of germline sequence and J loses 4 bases, and the interval between the two ends is 10 bases. Only healthy Caucasian donors were included. The twin cohort consisted of three pairs of female monozygotic twins, all aged about 18 to 29 years. Peripheral blood mononuclear cells were used as the source from which RNA for TCR libraries was isolated. In addition, the sample was reused for a study of yellow fever vaccine responses in identical twins. As described in the second report: The T cell response to vaccination in identical twins was reported by the authors to appear partly convergent and partly personalized. The study precisely tracked vaccine-responding T cell clones in identical twins.

The chain uses TRBV4-2 and TRBJ1-1, with no confidently assigned D gene. The receptor was isolated from a woman younger than 35 in good health. What was sequenced was PBMCs. This receptor has the CDR3 CASSQAEMGTEAFF. The sequenced DNA is TGTGCCAGCAGCCAAGCGGAGATGGGCACTGAAGCTTTCTTT.